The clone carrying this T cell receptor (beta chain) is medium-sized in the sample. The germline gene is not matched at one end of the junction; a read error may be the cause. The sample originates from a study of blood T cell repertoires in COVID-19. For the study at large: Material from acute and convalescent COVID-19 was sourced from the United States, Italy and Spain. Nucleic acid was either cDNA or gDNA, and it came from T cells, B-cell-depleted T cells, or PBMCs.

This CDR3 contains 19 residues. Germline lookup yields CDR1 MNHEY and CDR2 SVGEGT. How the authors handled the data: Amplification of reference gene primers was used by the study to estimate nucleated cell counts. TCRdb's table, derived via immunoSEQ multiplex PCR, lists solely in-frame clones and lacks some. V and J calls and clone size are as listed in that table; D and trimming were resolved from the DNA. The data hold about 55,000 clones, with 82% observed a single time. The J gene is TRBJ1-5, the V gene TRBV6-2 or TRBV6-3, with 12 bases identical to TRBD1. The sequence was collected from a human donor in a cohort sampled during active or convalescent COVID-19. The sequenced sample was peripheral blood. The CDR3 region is CASSYSRGTGGFGNQAQHF. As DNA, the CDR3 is TGTGCCAGCAGTTACTCGAGGGGGACAGGGGGCTTCGGAAATCAGGCCCAGCATTTT.